The source of this TCR beta chain is a study of T cells in Graves' hyperthyroidism and ophthalmopathy. General observations from the study: Most clonotypes that expanded in the thyroid above 0.001 also showed up in blood. The model made its ophthalmopathy prediction, and onset followed a median 6.5 months later.

As to this clonotype: Its antigen is still unknown. A much larger clone sits a single nucleotide away, making a read error possible. A read error is likely, as this CDR3 ends without the conserved phenylalanine or tryptophan.

Exclusion of patients followed from uncontrolled infection, other autoimmune disease, pregnancy or lactation. Clinical symptoms, serum thyroxine and TRAb, thyroid ultrasound and orbital computed tomography were used for the diagnoses. V shed 4 bases and J shed 2 bases, with 9 bases lying between them. There are 12 residues in the CDR3. In germline, CDR1 is SQVTM, CDR2 ANQGSEA. Amplification of TCR beta CDR3 regions was performed using RNA transcripts as template. During a first-round RT-PCR of the TCR CDR3, the HTBI primer set was used. TCRdb passed the multiplex PCR reads through MiXCR, listing each CDR3 protein once. The table records around 660,000 distinct CDR3 sequences, 45% of them present only once.

The gene calls are TRBV29-1 and TRBJ2-7, with D unclear. Source material: peripheral blood or thyroid tissue (not recorded which). The receptor was isolated from an adult man with Graves' disease, either hyperthyroidism or ophthalmopathy (not recorded which). CDR3 DNA sequence: TGCAGCGTTGTGGGCACCACCTACGAGCAGTACCTC. Protein: CSVVGTTYEQYL.